This TCR beta chain is from a study of shared clonotypes between healthy human individuals. The assay was run at deep level. TCRdb's copy holds only in-frame clones and misses some; the assay was immunoSEQ multiplex PCR. The sample includes 730,000 or so clones, roughly 70% of them seen just once. Germline CDR1 SGDLS, CDR2 YYNGEE. The ends lost 0 bases at V and 4 bases at J; junction bases unmatched: 11. The CDR3 is 19 residues long. The sequenced sample consisted of memory CD4+ T cells sorted from blood. Stated subset: CD45RA-negative fraction. The chain is built from TRBV9 and TRBJ2-1; 12 bases map to TRBD2. The receptor was derived from a woman in her 30s in good health. The CDR3 bases are TGTGCCAGCAGCGTAGCCGGTAAGGGGACTAGCGGGTCATACAATGAGCAGTTCTTC. Translated, it gives CASSVAGKGTSGSYNEQFF.